This TCR beta chain was retrieved from a study of shared clonotypes between healthy human individuals. Points from the study as a whole: Inspection by rarefaction showed sorted-subset sequencing to be incomplete despite large depth. Among the subsets, naive ones generally showed larger estimated richness than memory ones.

Methods used by the authors: Junction-only immunoSEQ sequences carried no quality scores, so filtering differed. TCRdb's copy holds only in-frame clones and misses some; the assay was immunoSEQ multiplex PCR. V and J calls and clone size come straight from that table; D and trimming were deduced from the DNA. The sample yields some 2,500,000 clones, approximately 93% seen once. Comment on this clone: Its antigen remains unidentified.

Germline CDR1 reads MNHEY; CDR2 reads SMNVEV (reference sequence). The CDR3 has 12 residues. V lost 8 bases and J 3 bases, leaving 11 bases between the germline ends. V gene TRBV27 combines with J gene TRBJ2-7; D ambiguous. The sequencing sample was made of naive CD4+ T cells from PBMCs. Subset described: CD45RA+ positively selected. The clonotype originates from a man younger than 35 in good health. Some clones in this sample may be carry-over from other donors' samples. CDR3: CASGEVYYEQYF. DNA of the CDR3: TGTGCCAGCGGAGAGGTTTACTACGAGCAGTACTTC.